The 13 T cell receptor beta chains listed next were all sequenced from one sample in a study of cytomegalovirus exposure and HLA in healthy donors. PCR was performed using 60 Vbeta and 13 Jbeta primers. Data came from immunoSEQ multiplex PCR; TCRdb stores just in-frame clones and leaves some out. Among some 140,000 clones listed, about 85% were seen once. Sequenced sample: PBMCs. The receptors stem from a man aged 25 to 40 in good health and CMV-seropositive.

This clone was detected only once. V usage is TRBV9 and J usage is TRBJ2-2, with a possible D match to TRBD2 (5 bases). Germline values: CDR1 SGDLS, CDR2 YYNGEE. The CDR3 consists of 14 residues. Trimming pared 0 bases from V and 8 bases from J, leaving 11 bases between. The CDR3 DNA follows: TGTGCCAGCAGCGTAGCCCCGGGATCTGGGGAGCTGTTTTTT. Translation gives CASSVAPGSGELFF.

The J gene is TRBJ2-7, the V gene TRBV6-1; possibly TRBD2 for D (6 bases). CDR3 length equals 14 residues. The germline V gene encodes CDR1 MNHNS and CDR2 SASEGT. The V end lost 10 bases, the J end lost 3 bases, and 19 bases lay between the germline ends. The CDR3 loop reads CAIAFSGGRYEQYF. The CDR3 DNA sequence: TGTGCCATCGCCTTTAGCGGTGGCCGCTACGAGCAGTACTTC.

This rearrangement joins TRBV28 to TRBJ2-7, with 11 bases fitting TRBD2. Germline V gene lookup returns CDR1 MDHEN and CDR2 SYDVKM. The CDR3 runs to 16 residues. Unmatched junction bases numbered 12, after V lost 7 bases and J lost 4 bases. The CDR3 DNA is TGTGCCAGCAACACTATAGCGGGAGGGTCGGGATACGAGCAGTACTTC. It is translated as CASNTIAGGSGYEQYF.

The chain links TRBV30 to TRBJ2-7; 12 bases map to TRBD2. CDR3 length: 13 amino acids. Germline values: CDR1 GTSNPN, CDR2 SVGIG (reference sequence). Trimming took 4 bases from V and 4 from J; bases not matched to a gene: 2. The CDR3 DNA sequence: TGTGCCTGGAAACTAGCGGGAGGTTACGAGCAGTACTTC. It is translated as CAWKLAGGYEQYF.

The chain links TRBV5-4 to TRBJ2-7, with 9 bases matching TRBD2. This CDR3 has 15 residues. Trimming took 4 bases from V and 5 from J; bases not matched to a gene: 10. Germline V gene lookup returns CDR1 SGHNT and CDR2 YYREEE (reference sequence). This CDR3 reads CASSPRASGNHEQYF. The CDR3 DNA is TGTGCCAGCAGCCCCCGGGCTAGCGGGAACCACGAGCAGTACTTC. Variable domain in full (rest from reference TRBV5-4 and TRBJ2-7): ETGVTQSPTHLIKTRGQQVTLRCSSQSGHNTVSWYQQALGQGPQFIFQYYREEENGRGNFPPRFSGLQFPNYSSELNVNALELDDSALYLCASSPRASGNHEQYFGPGTRLTVT.

J is TRBJ2-3 and V is TRBV27; 7 bases match TRBD1. The CDR3 sequence is 15 residues long. Germline lookup yields CDR1 MNHEY and CDR2 SMNVEV (reference sequence). J was trimmed by 2 bases and V by 3 bases; bases with no gene match: 5. The CDR3 reads CASSFWDSYTDTQYF. CDR3 DNA sequence: TGTGCCAGCAGTTTTTGGGACAGCTACACAGATACGCAGTATTTT.

V gene TRBV18 combines with J gene TRBJ2-7, with D tentatively TRBD1 (5 bases). The germline V and J ends were trimmed by 5 bases and 5 bases, with 13 bases remaining between them. CDR1 KGHSH and CDR2 LQKENI come from the germline V gene. This CDR3 comprises 13 residues. The CDR3 DNA reads TGTGCCAGCTCATCCTCTCCAGGGAACGAGCAGTACTTC. It translates to CASSSSPGNEQYF.

The chain's CDR3 is CASSPYSVSEQFF. The CDR3 region has the DNA TGTGCCAGCAGCCCGTATAGCGTATCTGAGCAGTTCTTC. This chain links TRBV7-8 with TRBJ2-1; the D gene is possibly TRBD2 (5 bases). CDR3 length: 13 residues. In germline, CDR1 is SGHVS, CDR2 FQNEAQ. V dropped 5 bases and J dropped 9 bases, with 14 bases sitting between them. The whole variable domain, filled in from reference TRBV7-8 and TRBJ2-1, reads GAGVSQSPRYKVAKRGQDVALRCDPISGHVSLFWYQQALGQGPEFLTYFQNEAQLDKSGLPSDRFFAERPEGSVSTLKIQRTQQEDSAVYLCASSPYSVSEQFFGPGTRLTVL.

The chain recombines TRBV7-9 with TRBJ1-1, with a possible D match to TRBD1 (6 bases). The CDR3 is 14 amino acids. Germline V gene sequence: CDR1 SEHNR, CDR2 FQNEAQ (reference sequence). Trimming pared 5 bases from V and 8 bases from J, leaving 18 bases between. CDR3 loop: CASSPINRGAEAFF. For the CDR3, the DNA is TGTGCCAGCAGCCCAATAAATCGGGGGGCCGAAGCTTTCTTT.

V gene TRBV5-8 combines with J gene TRBJ1-1; TRBD1 aligns across 7 bases. This CDR3 comprises 14 residues. V shed 2 bases and J 4 bases; nucleotides not matched to a gene: 5. From germline, CDR1 is SGHTS and CDR2 YDEGEE. DNA of the CDR3: TGTGCCAGCAGCTTAGGGACAGCGGTCACTGAAGCTTTCTTT. It translates to CASSLGTAVTEAFF.

The V gene is TRBV5-1, the J gene TRBJ2-2; a weak D match, TRBD2 (6 bases). V was pared by 0 bases and J by 6 bases, with 12 bases between. The germline V gene has CDR1 SGHRS and CDR2 YFSETQ. The CDR3 length is 15 residues. The CDR3: CASSLGEVVAGELFF. CDR3 nucleotide sequence: TGCGCCAGCAGCTTGGGGGAGGTGGTCGCCGGGGAGCTGTTTTTT. The full variable domain, rest sourced from reference TRBV5-1 and TRBJ2-2, is KAGVTQTPRYLIKTRGQQVTLSCSPISGHRSVSWYQQTPGQGLQFLFEYFSETQRNKGNFPGRFSGRQFSNSRSEMNVSTLELGDSALYLCASSLGEVVAGELFFGEGSRLTVL.

The CDR3 here is CASSRGLDSYEQYF. In nucleotides, the CDR3 is TGTGCCAGCAGTCGCGGACTAGACTCCTACGAGCAGTACTTC. The rearrangement joins TRBV27 to TRBJ2-7, with TRBD2 matching over 7 bases. This CDR3 has 14 amino acids. The germline V gene encodes CDR1 MNHEY and CDR2 SMNVEV (reference sequence). The V and J ends lost 5 bases and 0 bases, in that order; junction bases with no gene match: 4.

The rearrangement joins TRBV5-1 to TRBJ2-1; TRBD2 matches at 7 bases. Trimming removed 4 bases from V and 4 bases from J; junction bases left unmatched: 8. The CDR3 sequence is 15 residues long. CDR1 is SGHRS, CDR2 YFSETQ, per germline. CDR3 sequence (DNA): TGCGCCAGCAGCCCCGGTGTAGCGGGTTACAATGAGCAGTTCTTC. Protein: CASSPGVAGYNEQFF.